These 22 T cell receptor beta chains came from one sample sequenced in a study of cytomegalovirus exposure and HLA in healthy donors. The PCR made use of 60 Vbeta and 13 Jbeta primers. Only in-frame clones appear in the TCRdb table, and some are missing; sequencing was by immunoSEQ multiplex PCR. Among hundreds of thousands of clones listed, around 79% were seen once. Sequencing input: PBMCs. The receptor set was obtained from a girl aged 2-9 years in good health and CMV-seronegative.

The V and J genes are TRBV7-9 and TRBJ2-2; D gene ambiguous. This CDR3 is built from 14 residues. Germline loops: CDR1 SEHNR, CDR2 FQNEAQ (reference sequence). V dropped 4 bases and J dropped 7 bases, with 13 bases sitting between them. The CDR3 DNA reads TGTGCCAGCAGCTCAAACACCCCCCACGGGGAGCTGTTTTTT. Translated: CASSSNTPHGELFF.

The rearrangement uses TRBV27 and TRBJ2-5; D possibly corresponds to TRBD1 (6 bases). The CDR3 is made up of 14 amino acids. V was trimmed by 6 bases and J by 2 bases, leaving 13 bases between them. Germline V lookup: CDR1 MNHEY, CDR2 SMNVEV (reference sequence). The CDR3 sequence: CASSAGVRQETQYF. CDR3 coding DNA: TGTGCCAGCAGCGCAGGGGTTAGGCAAGAGACCCAGTACTTC.

This rearrangement joins TRBV7-9 to TRBJ1-4, with 10 bases that match TRBD1. The CDR3 runs to 14 residues. The V and J ends lost 6 bases and 5 bases, in that order; junction bases with no gene match: 3. Germline-derived CDR1 and CDR2 are SEHNR and FQNEAQ (reference sequence). The CDR3 nucleotides read TGTGCCAGCAGAGACAGGGGGCGGAATGAAAAACTGTTTTTT. Its protein product is CASRDRGRNEKLFF.

This clone came up once. The gene calls are TRBV5-6 and TRBJ1-5, with a tentative D call TRBD1 (5 bases). This CDR3 comprises 14 residues. V lost 5 bases, J lost 4 bases, and 13 bases lay in between. Germline V gives CDR1 SGHDT, CDR2 YYEEEE. CDR3 DNA: TGTGCCAGCAGTAGCGCCCGGGGGAATCAGCCCCAGCATTTT. Its translation is CASSSARGNQPQHF.

J is TRBJ2-1 and V is TRBV6-1, with a weak D call TRBD1 (5 bases). The CDR3 length is 14 residues. Germline V gene lookup returns CDR1 MNHNS and CDR2 SASEGT. Trimming stripped 2 bases from V and 9 bases from J, with 14 bases between. The CDR3 reads CASSESGAESEQFF. As DNA, the CDR3 is TGTGCCAGCAGTGAAAGTGGGGCGGAGTCTGAGCAGTTCTTC.

The chain employs TRBV6-1 and TRBJ1-2; 8 positions agree with TRBD1. The CDR3 length is 14 residues. The junction had 10 bases not matched to a gene; V was cut back by 8 bases and J by 5 bases. Germline lookup yields CDR1 MNHNS and CDR2 SASEGT. CDR3 loop: CASVRKRTGYGYTF. The CDR3 DNA reads TGTGCCAGCGTCAGAAAGAGGACAGGGTATGGCTACACCTTC.

A few counts support this clone. The V call is TRBV15, the J call TRBJ2-1; TRBD1 agrees at 9 bases. Trimming cost V 1 base and J 4 bases; bases outside gene matches: 8. The CDR3 extends over 17 amino acids. Germline assignment: CDR1 LNHNV and CDR2 YYDKDF (reference sequence). The CDR3: CATSRAGGQGLYNEQFF. CDR3 nucleotide sequence: TGTGCCACCAGCAGAGCCGGGGGACAGGGCCTATACAATGAGCAGTTCTTC.

Points on this clone: In the same sample, other DNA sequences code for this CDR3. The chain employs TRBV4-1 and TRBJ1-2, with 7 bases aligning to TRBD1. V gave up 3 bases and J gave up 8 bases; unmatched junction bases: 12. The CDR3 sequence is 15 residues long. The germline gives CDR1 MGHRA, CDR2 YSYEKL. The CDR3 spells CASSQDRQGVRGYTF. CDR3 DNA: TGCGCCAGCAGCCAGGATAGGCAGGGGGTAAGGGGCTACACCTTC.

The CDR3 nucleotides are TGCGCCAGCAGCTTTGTGCTAGCGGGCATCACAGATACGCAGTATTTT. Protein: CASSFVLAGITDTQYF. The V and J genes are TRBV5-1 and TRBJ2-3; 8 positions match TRBD2. Losses at the gene ends were 2 bases for V and 2 bases for J; bases not matched to a gene: 7. The CDR3 contains 16 residues. Germline values: CDR1 SGHRS, CDR2 YFSETQ.

This clone was seen a few times. Within the sample, other DNA sequences also encode this same CDR3. V and J are TRBV4-2 and TRBJ1-1; TRBD1 might be the D (5 bases). CDR1 and CDR2 (germline): LGHNA, YNFKEQ. Trimming pared 1 base from V and 4 bases from J, leaving 10 bases between. The CDR3 is 14 residues long. The CDR3 spells CASSQGPRGTEAFF. CDR3 nucleotides: TGTGCCAGCAGCCAAGGCCCAAGGGGCACTGAAGCTTTCTTT.

V and J are TRBV7-9 and TRBJ2-7; 12 nucleotides match TRBD2. V shed 4 bases, J shed 6 bases, and the junction held 1 base outside the gene matches. The CDR3 totals 13 residues. In germline, CDR1 is SEHNR, CDR2 FQNEAQ (reference sequence). CDR3 DNA sequence: TGTGCCAGCAGCTCGGGACTAGCGGGCGAGCAGTACTTC. Translated: CASSSGLAGEQYF.

The chain is built from TRBV29-1 and TRBJ1-2, with 8 nucleotides matching TRBD1. CDR1 and CDR2 from the germline V gene are SQVTM and ANQGSEA. The CDR3 consists of 13 residues. The junction had 10 bases not matched to a gene; V was cut back by 5 bases and J by 8 bases. Written as DNA, the CDR3 is TGCAGCGTTTTAGACCAGGGGGCGTTGGGCTACACCTTC. Translated: CSVLDQGALGYTF.

This clone has more than one count but fewer than ten. The genes are TRBV29-1 and TRBJ2-7; TRBD1 is a possible D gene (6 bases). V was trimmed by 4 bases and J by 4 bases, leaving 14 bases between them. The CDR3 extends over 13 amino acids. Germline values: CDR1 SQVTM, CDR2 ANQGSEA. The CDR3 sequence is CSVGHRAKYEQYF. For the CDR3, the DNA is TGCAGCGTTGGACACAGGGCAAAATACGAGCAGTACTTC.

The chain joins TRBV4-1 to TRBJ1-1; no clear D. There are 14 residues in the CDR3. The V gene's germline CDR1 is MGHRA and CDR2 YSYEKL. Trimming took 0 bases from V and 4 from J, leaving 9 bases between them. The CDR3 nucleotides are TGCGCCAGCAGCCAAGAAGGAGGCGTCACTGAAGCTTTCTTT. Encoded protein: CASSQEGGVTEAFF.

This rearrangement joins TRBV5-1 to TRBJ1-5; TRBD1 matches at 7 bases. V lost 4 bases, J lost 3 bases, and 4 bases stayed unmatched. This CDR3 contains 14 residues. Germline V gene data show CDR1 as SGHRS and CDR2 as YFSETQ. The CDR3 sequence is CASSPGQPNQPQHF. The CDR3, as DNA: TGCGCCAGCAGCCCGGGACAGCCCAATCAGCCCCAGCATTTT. Variable domain in full (rest from reference TRBV5-1 and TRBJ1-5): KAGVTQTPRYLIKTRGQQVTLSCSPISGHRSVSWYQQTPGQGLQFLFEYFSETQRNKGNFPGRFSGRQFSNSRSEMNVSTLELGDSALYLCASSPGQPNQPQHFGDGTRLSIL.

This clone was seen a few times. The CDR3 reads CASSVSRGTEAFF. DNA of the CDR3: TGTGCCAGCAGTGTCTCTCGAGGGACTGAAGCTTTCTTT. The chain uses TRBV6-1 and TRBJ1-1; D unresolved. Germline V gene sequence: CDR1 MNHNS, CDR2 SASEGT. The CDR3 extends over 13 amino acids. Trimming left V 4 bases short and J 5 bases short, with 11 bases between.

This clone appeared a few times. The V call is TRBV7-2, the J call TRBJ2-1; 9 bases fit TRBD2. V shed 6 bases, J shed 2 bases, and the junction held 8 bases outside the gene matches. This CDR3 comprises 16 residues. CDR1 and CDR2 from the germline V gene are SGHTA and FQGNSA. The DNA of the CDR3 is TGTGCCAGCAGAAGGCAGGCGGGAGGGACCTACAATGAGCAGTTCTTC. It specifies CASRRQAGGTYNEQFF.

This chain joins TRBV7-9 and TRBJ2-5, with D possibly matching TRBD1 (5 bases). V was shortened by 1 base and J by 5 bases, with 11 bases between the two germline ends. CDR1 and CDR2 (germline): SEHNR, FQNEAQ (reference sequence). The CDR3 sequence is 14 residues long. This CDR3 is CASSLGGRAETQYF. The CDR3 DNA reads TGTGCCAGCAGCTTAGGGGGCAGGGCTGAGACCCAGTACTTC. Combining the CDR3 with reference TRBV7-9 and TRBJ2-5 gives the whole variable domain DTGVSQNPRHKITKRGQNVTFRCDPISEHNRLYWYRQTLGQGPEFLTYFQNEAQLEKSRLLSDRFSAERPKGSFSTLEIQRTEQGDSAMYLCASSLGGRAETQYFGPGTRLLVL.

The chain joins TRBV6-5 to TRBJ1-2, with D uncertain. V shed 9 bases and J shed 3 bases, with 20 bases lying between them. The CDR3 contains 15 residues. The germline V gene has CDR1 MNHEY and CDR2 SVGAGI. For the CDR3, the DNA is TGTGCCAGTTTCGACCGGGGTCAGAGGCACTATGGCTACACCTTC. Amino acid sequence: CASFDRGQRHYGYTF.

V gene TRBV30 combines with J gene TRBJ2-3; D is perhaps TRBD2 (7 bases). Trimming shortened V by 2 bases and J by 6 bases, and 12 bases separated the two germline ends. The CDR3 covers 13 residues. Germline V CDR1 and CDR2: GTSNPN, SVGIG (reference sequence). The CDR3 bases are TGTGCCTGGAGTAGGGGGGGTATCGATACGCAGTATTTT. It is translated as CAWSRGGIDTQYF.

The sample holds a few counts of this clone. DNA of the CDR3: TGTGCCAGCAGCCAAAAGGGACTAGCGGGAGTGCTGGTACGATACGAGCAGTACTTC. It translates to CASSQKGLAGVLVRYEQYF. The J gene is TRBJ2-7, the V gene TRBV11-3, with 14 bases fitting TRBD2. The CDR3 totals 19 residues. V shed 5 bases and J 4 bases; nucleotides not matched to a gene: 16. The germline CDR1 and CDR2 sequences are SGHNT and YENEEA. Complete variable domain (other parts from reference TRBV11-3 and TRBJ2-7): EAGVVQSPRYKIIEKKQPVAFWCNPISGHNTLYWYLQNLGQGPELLIRYENEEAVDDSQLPKDRFSAERLKGVDSTLKIQPAELGDSAVYLCASSQKGLAGVLVRYEQYFGPGTRLTVT.

The CDR3 bases are TGTGCCAGCAGCCCTCACAGGACTAGCGGTAACCGCCGCGGGCAGTTCTTC. It yields the protein CASSPHRTSGNRRGQFF. V is TRBV7-8 and J is TRBJ2-1; 10 bases agree with TRBD2. The length of the CDR3 is 17 residues. J gave up 12 bases and V 5 bases, and 19 bases lay outside the gene matches. The germline V gene has CDR1 SGHVS and CDR2 FQNEAQ.